This is a list of T cell receptor beta chains from one sample in a study of technical replicates of blood from several donors. Sequenced by immunoSEQ multiplex PCR; TCRdb stores in-frame clones only, minus some. The table has about 73,000 clones, about 92% seen once. Sequences were obtained from T cells isolated from PBMCs. The receptors were sampled from a human donor in good health. The CDR3 runs from the conserved cysteine through the conserved F or W. A D gene is named only where the DNA matches it firmly. Clone size is not always given. Where it is, it says once, few, many or a class for expanded clones.

j_call: TRBJ2-2
cdr3_length: 16
clone_size: NA
v_call: TRBV5-6
d_call: TRBD1
cdr3_aa: CASSHRDRKNTGELFF
cdr3_nt: TGTGCCAGCAGCCACCGGGACAGGAAGAACACCGGGGAGCTGTTTTTT

j_call: TRBJ2-3
cdr3_length: 13
clone_size: NA
v_call: TRBV29-1
d_call: NA
cdr3_aa: CSVDRTPGDTQYF
cdr3_nt: TGCAGCGTAGACAGGACCCCTGGAGATACGCAGTATTTT

j_call: TRBJ2-1
cdr3_length: 18
clone_size: NA
v_call: TRBV9
d_call: TRBD2
cdr3_aa: CASSPRKNRGGIYNEQFF
cdr3_nt: TGTGCCAGCAGCCCTCGCAAAAATCGGGGGGGGATATACAATGAGCAGTTCTTC

j_call: TRBJ2-5
cdr3_length: 16
clone_size: NA
v_call: TRBV9
d_call: NA
cdr3_aa: CASSVGAGGLGETQYF
cdr3_nt: TGTGCCAGCAGCGTAGGAGCCGGGGGGCTAGGGGAGACCCAGTACTTC

j_call: TRBJ2-2
cdr3_length: 15
clone_size: NA
v_call: TRBV12-5
d_call: TRBD1
cdr3_aa: CASGLRTGGTGELFF
cdr3_nt: TGTGCTAGTGGTTTGAGGACAGGGGGCACCGGGGAGCTGTTTTTT

j_call: TRBJ2-7
cdr3_length: 15
clone_size: NA
v_call: TRBV5-1
d_call: NA
cdr3_aa: CASSPGQIWGVEQYF
cdr3_nt: TGCGCCAGCAGCCCTGGACAGATTTGGGGAGTCGAGCAGTACTTC

j_call: TRBJ2-2
cdr3_length: 14
clone_size: NA
v_call: TRBV27
d_call: NA
cdr3_aa: CASSPNKNTGELFF
cdr3_nt: TGTGCCAGCAGTCCCAACAAGAACACCGGGGAGCTGTTTTTT

j_call: TRBJ2-7
cdr3_length: 12
clone_size: NA
v_call: TRBV5-5
d_call: NA
cdr3_aa: CASSLLATEQYF
cdr3_nt: TGTGCCAGCAGCTTGTTGGCGACTGAGCAGTACTTC

j_call: TRBJ2-7
cdr3_length: 14
clone_size: once
v_call: TRBV5-6
d_call: NA
cdr3_aa: CASSLVSTSYEQYF
cdr3_nt: TGTGCCAGCAGCTTAGTATCCACTTCCTACGAGCAGTACTTC

j_call: TRBJ2-1
cdr3_length: 15
clone_size: NA
v_call: TRBV9
d_call: TRBD2
cdr3_aa: CASRDLAGVTNEQFF
cdr3_nt: TGTGCCAGCAGGGATTTAGCGGGAGTAACCAATGAGCAGTTCTTC

j_call: TRBJ1-3
cdr3_length: 10
clone_size: NA
v_call: TRBV28
d_call: NA
cdr3_aa: CASRGDTIYF
cdr3_nt: TGTGCCAGCAGGGGCGACACCATATATTTT

j_call: TRBJ2-6
cdr3_length: 18
clone_size: NA
v_call: TRBV11-3
d_call: TRBD2
cdr3_aa: CASSTWTSRATGANVLTF
cdr3_nt: TGTGCCAGCAGCACCTGGACTAGCAGGGCTACTGGGGCCAACGTCCTGACTTTC

j_call: TRBJ2-1
cdr3_length: 15
clone_size: NA
v_call: TRBV19
d_call: NA
cdr3_aa: CASSTRAGGYNEQFF
cdr3_nt: TGTGCCAGTAGTACACGGGCTGGAGGTTACAATGAGCAGTTCTTC

j_call: TRBJ2-7
cdr3_length: 11
clone_size: NA
v_call: TRBV29-1
d_call: NA
cdr3_aa: CSVESLYEQYF
cdr3_nt: TGCAGCGTTGAATCCCTTTACGAGCAGTACTTC

j_call: TRBJ1-1
cdr3_length: 13
clone_size: NA
v_call: TRBV2
d_call: NA
cdr3_aa: CAILVTQNTEAFF
cdr3_nt: TGTGCCATCCTAGTTACCCAGAACACTGAAGCTTTCTTT

j_call: TRBJ1-5
cdr3_length: 15
clone_size: NA
v_call: TRBV5-1
d_call: NA
cdr3_aa: CASSLDSPSNQPQHF
cdr3_nt: TGCGCCAGCAGCTTGGACAGTCCTAGCAATCAGCCCCAGCATTTT

j_call: TRBJ1-1
cdr3_length: 10
clone_size: NA
v_call: TRBV12-5
d_call: NA
cdr3_aa: CASGLLRAFF
cdr3_nt: TGTGCTAGTGGTTTACTCCGGGCTTTCTTT

j_call: TRBJ2-5
cdr3_length: 17
clone_size: NA
v_call: TRBV4-2
d_call: TRBD2
cdr3_aa: CASSQGDQREVSETQYF
cdr3_nt: TGTGCCAGCAGCCAAGGGGACCAGCGGGAGGTGTCAGAGACCCAGTACTTC

j_call: TRBJ2-1
cdr3_length: 14
clone_size: once
v_call: TRBV10-3
d_call: TRBD2
cdr3_aa: CAISPGLVANEQFF
cdr3_nt: TGTGCCATCAGTCCGGGACTAGTAGCGAATGAGCAGTTCTTC

j_call: TRBJ2-2
cdr3_length: 13
clone_size: NA
v_call: TRBV11-3
d_call: NA
cdr3_aa: CASGWGPTGELFF
cdr3_nt: TGTGCCAGCGGATGGGGGCCCACCGGGGAGCTGTTTTTT

j_call: TRBJ1-5
cdr3_length: 13
clone_size: NA
v_call: TRBV6-5
d_call: NA
cdr3_aa: CASRRGGNQPQHF
cdr3_nt: TGTGCCAGCAGAAGGGGGGGGAATCAGCCCCAGCATTTT

j_call: TRBJ1-2
cdr3_length: 15
clone_size: NA
v_call: TRBV2
d_call: TRBD1
cdr3_aa: CASRVRDRVNYGYTF
cdr3_nt: TGTGCCAGCAGAGTGAGGGACAGGGTTAACTATGGCTACACCTTC

j_call: TRBJ1-2
cdr3_length: 16
clone_size: NA
v_call: TRBV11-2
d_call: TRBD1
cdr3_aa: CASSLLQGGGNYGYTF
cdr3_nt: TGTGCCAGCAGCTTGCTTCAGGGGGGAGGCAACTATGGCTACACCTTC

j_call: TRBJ2-5
cdr3_length: 13
clone_size: once
v_call: TRBV5-4
d_call: TRBD1
cdr3_aa: CASSWDRGETQYF
cdr3_nt: TGTGCCAGCAGCTGGGACAGGGGTGAGACCCAGTACTTC

j_call: TRBJ1-2
cdr3_length: 13
clone_size: NA
v_call: TRBV5-4
d_call: NA
cdr3_aa: CASSLDRAVGYTF
cdr3_nt: TGTGCCAGCAGCTTGGACAGGGCGGTTGGCTACACCTTC